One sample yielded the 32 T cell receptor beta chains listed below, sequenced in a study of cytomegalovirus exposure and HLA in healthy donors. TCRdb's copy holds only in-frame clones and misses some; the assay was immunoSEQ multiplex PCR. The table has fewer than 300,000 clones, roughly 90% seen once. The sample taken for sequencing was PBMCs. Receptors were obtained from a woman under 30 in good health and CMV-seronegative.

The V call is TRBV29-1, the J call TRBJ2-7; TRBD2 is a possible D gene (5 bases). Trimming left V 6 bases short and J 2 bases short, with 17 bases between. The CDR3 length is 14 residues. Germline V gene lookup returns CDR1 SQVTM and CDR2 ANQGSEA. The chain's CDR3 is CSVAWRLRAYEQYF. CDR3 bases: TGCAGCGTCGCCTGGAGATTGCGGGCCTACGAGCAGTACTTC.

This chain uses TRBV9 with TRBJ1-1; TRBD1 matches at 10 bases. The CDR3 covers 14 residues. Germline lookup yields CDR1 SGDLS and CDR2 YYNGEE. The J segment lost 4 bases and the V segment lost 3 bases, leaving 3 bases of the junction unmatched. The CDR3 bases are TGTGCCAGCAGCGCGGGACAGGGGTCCACTGAAGCTTTCTTT. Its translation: CASSAGQGSTEAFF.

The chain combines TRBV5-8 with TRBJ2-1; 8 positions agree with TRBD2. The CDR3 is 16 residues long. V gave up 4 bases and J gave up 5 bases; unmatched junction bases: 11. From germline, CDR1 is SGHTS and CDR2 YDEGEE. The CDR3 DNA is TGTGCCAGCAGCCCGCCATTGCAGCGGGGGAACAATGAGCAGTTCTTC. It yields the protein CASSPPLQRGNNEQFF.

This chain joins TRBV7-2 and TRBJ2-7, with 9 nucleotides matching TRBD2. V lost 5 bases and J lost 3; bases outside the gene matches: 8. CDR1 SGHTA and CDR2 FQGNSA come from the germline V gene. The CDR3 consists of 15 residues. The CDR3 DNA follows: TGTGCCAGCAGCAGGACGCTAGCGGGAAACTACGAGCAGTACTTC. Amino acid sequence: CASSRTLAGNYEQYF. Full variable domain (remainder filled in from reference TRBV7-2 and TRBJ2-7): GAGVSQSPSNKVTEKGKDVELRCDPISGHTALYWYRQSLGQGLEFLIYFQGNSAPDKSGLPSDRFSAERTGGSVSTLTIQRTQQEDSAVYLCASSRTLAGNYEQYFGPGTRLTVT.

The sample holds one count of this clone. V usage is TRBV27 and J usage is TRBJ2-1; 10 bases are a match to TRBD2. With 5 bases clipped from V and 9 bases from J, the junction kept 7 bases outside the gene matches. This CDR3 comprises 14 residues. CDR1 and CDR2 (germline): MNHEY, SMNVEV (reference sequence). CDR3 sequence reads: CASSNIAGGFEQFF. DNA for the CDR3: TGTGCCAGCAGTAACATAGCGGGAGGCTTTGAGCAGTTCTTC.

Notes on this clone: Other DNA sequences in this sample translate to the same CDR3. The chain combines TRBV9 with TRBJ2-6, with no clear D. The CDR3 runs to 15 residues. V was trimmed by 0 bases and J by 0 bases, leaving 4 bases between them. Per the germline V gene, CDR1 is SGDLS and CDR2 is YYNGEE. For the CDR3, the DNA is TGTGCCAGCAGCGTAGGCGGCTCTGGGGCCAACGTCCTGACTTTC. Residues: CASSVGGSGANVLTF. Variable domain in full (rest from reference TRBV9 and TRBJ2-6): DSGVTQTPKHLITATGQRVTLRCSPRSGDLSVYWYQQSLDQGLQFLIQYYNGEERAKGNILERFSAQQFPDLHSELNLSSLELGDSALYFCASSVGGSGANVLTFGAGSRLTVL.

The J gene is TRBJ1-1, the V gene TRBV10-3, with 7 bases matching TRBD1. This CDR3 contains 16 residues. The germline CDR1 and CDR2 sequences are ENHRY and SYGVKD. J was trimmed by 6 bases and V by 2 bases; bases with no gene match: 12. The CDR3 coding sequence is TGTGCCATCAGTGAGCCAGGGAGCGACAGGGAGGCTGAAGCTTTCTTT. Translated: CAISEPGSDREAEAFF.

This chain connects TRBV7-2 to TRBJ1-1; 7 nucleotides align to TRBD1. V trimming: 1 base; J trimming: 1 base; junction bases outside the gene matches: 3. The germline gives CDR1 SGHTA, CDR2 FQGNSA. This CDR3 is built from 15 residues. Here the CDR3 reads CASSLVTGENTEAFF. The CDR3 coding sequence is TGTGCCAGCAGCTTAGTCACAGGGGAGAACACTGAAGCTTTCTTT.

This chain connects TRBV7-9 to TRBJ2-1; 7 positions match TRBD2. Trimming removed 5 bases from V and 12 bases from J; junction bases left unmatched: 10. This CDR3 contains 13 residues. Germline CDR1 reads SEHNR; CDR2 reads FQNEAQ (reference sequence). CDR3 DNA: TGTGCCAGCAGCAGCGGACTAGGCCCTGGGCAGTTCTTC. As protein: CASSSGLGPGQFF.

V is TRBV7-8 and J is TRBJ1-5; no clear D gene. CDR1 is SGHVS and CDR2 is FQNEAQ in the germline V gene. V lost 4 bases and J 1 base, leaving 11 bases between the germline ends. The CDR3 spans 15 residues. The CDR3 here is CASSSEGNSNQPQHF. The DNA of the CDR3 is TGTGCCAGCAGCTCAGAGGGTAACAGCAATCAGCCCCAGCATTTT.

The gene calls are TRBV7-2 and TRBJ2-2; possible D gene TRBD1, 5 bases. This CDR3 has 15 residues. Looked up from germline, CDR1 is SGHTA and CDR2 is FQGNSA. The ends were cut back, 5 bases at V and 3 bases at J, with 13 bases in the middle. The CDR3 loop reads CASSPRLTDTGELFF. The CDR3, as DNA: TGTGCCAGCAGCCCCCGTCTGACAGACACCGGGGAGCTGTTTTTT.

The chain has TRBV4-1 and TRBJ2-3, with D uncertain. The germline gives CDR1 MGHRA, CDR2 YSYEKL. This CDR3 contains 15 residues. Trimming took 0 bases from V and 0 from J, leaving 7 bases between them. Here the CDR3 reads CASSQERRSTDTQYF. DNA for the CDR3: TGCGCCAGCAGCCAAGAGCGGCGCAGCACAGATACGCAGTATTTT.

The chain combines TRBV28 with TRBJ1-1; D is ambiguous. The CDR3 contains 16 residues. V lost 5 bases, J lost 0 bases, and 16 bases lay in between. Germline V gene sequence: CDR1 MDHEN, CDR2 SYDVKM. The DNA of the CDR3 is TGTGCCAGCAGTCGAGAGGAACTGCTATTGAACACTGAAGCTTTCTTT. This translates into CASSREELLLNTEAFF.

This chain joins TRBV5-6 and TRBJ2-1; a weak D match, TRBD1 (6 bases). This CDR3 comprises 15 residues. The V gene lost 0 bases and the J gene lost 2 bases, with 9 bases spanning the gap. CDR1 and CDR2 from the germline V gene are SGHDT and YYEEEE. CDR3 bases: TGTGCCAGCAGCTTGGAAGGGGGTCCCTACAATGAGCAGTTCTTC. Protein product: CASSLEGGPYNEQFF.

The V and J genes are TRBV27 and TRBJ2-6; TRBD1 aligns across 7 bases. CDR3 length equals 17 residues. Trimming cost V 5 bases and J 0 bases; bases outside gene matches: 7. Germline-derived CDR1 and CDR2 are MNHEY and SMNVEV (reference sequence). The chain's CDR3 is CASSRGTARSGANVLTF. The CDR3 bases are TGTGCCAGCAGTAGGGGGACAGCTCGCTCTGGGGCCAACGTCCTGACTTTC. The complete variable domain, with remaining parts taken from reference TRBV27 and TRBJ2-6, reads EAQVTQNPRYLITVTGKKLTVTCSQNMNHEYMSWYRQDPGLGLRQIYYSMNVEVTDKGDVPEGYKVSRKEKRNFPLILESPSPNQTSLYFCASSRGTARSGANVLTFGAGSRLTVL.

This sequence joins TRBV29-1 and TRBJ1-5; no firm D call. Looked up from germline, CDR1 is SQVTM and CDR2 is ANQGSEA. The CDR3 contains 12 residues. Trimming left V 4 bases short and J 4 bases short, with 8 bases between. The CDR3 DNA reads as TGCAGCGTTGCGTCAGCGAATCAGCCCCAGCATTTT. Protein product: CSVASANQPQHF.

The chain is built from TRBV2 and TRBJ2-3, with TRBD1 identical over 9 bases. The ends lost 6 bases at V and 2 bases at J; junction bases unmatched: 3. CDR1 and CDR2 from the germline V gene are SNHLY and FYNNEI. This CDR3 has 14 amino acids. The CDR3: CASSDRGYTDTQYF. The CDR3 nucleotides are TGTGCCAGCAGCGACAGGGGGTACACAGATACGCAGTATTTT.

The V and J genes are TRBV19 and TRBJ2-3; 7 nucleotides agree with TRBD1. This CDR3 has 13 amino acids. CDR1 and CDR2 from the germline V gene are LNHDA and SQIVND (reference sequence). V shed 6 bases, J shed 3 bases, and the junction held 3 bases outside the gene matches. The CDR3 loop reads CASRRQGTDTQYF. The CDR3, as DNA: TGTGCCAGTAGGCGACAGGGAACAGATACGCAGTATTTT. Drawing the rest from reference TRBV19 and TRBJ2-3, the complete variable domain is DGGITQSPKYLFRKEGQNVTLSCEQNLNHDAMYWYRQDPGQGLRLIYYSQIVNDFQKGDIAEGYSVSREKKESFPLTVTSAQKNPTAFYLCASRRQGTDTQYFGPGTRLTVL.

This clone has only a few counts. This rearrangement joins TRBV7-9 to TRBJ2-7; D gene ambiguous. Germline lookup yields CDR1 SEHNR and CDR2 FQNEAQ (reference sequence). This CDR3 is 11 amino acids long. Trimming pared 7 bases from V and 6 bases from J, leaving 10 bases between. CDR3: CASTHGSEQYF. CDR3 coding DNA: TGTGCCAGCACCCACGGTTCCGAGCAGTACTTC.

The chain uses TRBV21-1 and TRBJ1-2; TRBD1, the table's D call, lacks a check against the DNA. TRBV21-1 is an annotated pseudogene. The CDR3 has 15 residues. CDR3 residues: CASSKGRTGDSGYTF. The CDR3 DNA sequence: TGTGCCAGCAGCAAAGGGAGGACAGGGGACTCGGGCTACACCTTC.

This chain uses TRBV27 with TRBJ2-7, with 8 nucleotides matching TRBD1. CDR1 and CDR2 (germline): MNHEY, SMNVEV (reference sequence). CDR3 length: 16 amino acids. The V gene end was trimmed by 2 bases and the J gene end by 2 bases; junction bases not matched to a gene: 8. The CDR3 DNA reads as TGTGCCAGCAGTTTAAGAAGGGACAGGAGAGCCTACGAGCAGTACTTC. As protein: CASSLRRDRRAYEQYF.

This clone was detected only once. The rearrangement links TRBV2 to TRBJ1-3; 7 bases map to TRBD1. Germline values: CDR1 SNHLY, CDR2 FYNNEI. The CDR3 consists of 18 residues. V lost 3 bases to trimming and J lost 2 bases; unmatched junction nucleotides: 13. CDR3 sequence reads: CASSEGSPTGVPGNTIYF. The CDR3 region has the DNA TGTGCCAGCAGTGAGGGTTCCCCTACAGGGGTCCCTGGAAACACCATATATTTT.

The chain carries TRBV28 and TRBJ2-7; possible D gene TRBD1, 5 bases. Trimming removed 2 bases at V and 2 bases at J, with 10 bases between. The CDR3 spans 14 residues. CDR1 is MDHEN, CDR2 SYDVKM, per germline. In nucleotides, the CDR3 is TGTGCCAGCAGTTTAAGGGGTATCACCTACGAGCAGTACTTC. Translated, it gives CASSLRGITYEQYF.

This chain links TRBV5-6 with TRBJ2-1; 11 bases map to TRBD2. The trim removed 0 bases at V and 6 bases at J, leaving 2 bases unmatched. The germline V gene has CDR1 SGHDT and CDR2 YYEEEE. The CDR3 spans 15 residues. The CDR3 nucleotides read TGTGCCAGCAGCTTGGTTAGCGGGAGGGCCAATGAGCAGTTCTTC. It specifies CASSLVSGRANEQFF.

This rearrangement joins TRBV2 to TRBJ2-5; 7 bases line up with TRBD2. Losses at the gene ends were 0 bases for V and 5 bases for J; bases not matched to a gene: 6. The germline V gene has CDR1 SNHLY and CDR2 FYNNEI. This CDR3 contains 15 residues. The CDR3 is CASSEALLGGETQYF. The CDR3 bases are TGTGCCAGCAGTGAAGCGCTTCTCGGGGGGGAGACCCAGTACTTC.

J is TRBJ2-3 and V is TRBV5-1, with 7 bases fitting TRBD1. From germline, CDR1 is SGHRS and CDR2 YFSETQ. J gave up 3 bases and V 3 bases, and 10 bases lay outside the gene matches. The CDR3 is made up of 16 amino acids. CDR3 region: CASSSADRVGTDTQYF. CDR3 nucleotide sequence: TGCGCCAGCAGCTCGGCAGACAGGGTGGGAACAGATACGCAGTATTTT.

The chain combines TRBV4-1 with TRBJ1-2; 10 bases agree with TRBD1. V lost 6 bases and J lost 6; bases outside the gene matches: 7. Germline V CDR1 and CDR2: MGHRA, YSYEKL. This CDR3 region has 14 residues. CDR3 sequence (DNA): TGCGCCAGCAGGCCCCCGGGACAGGGGCATGGCTACACCTTC. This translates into CASRPPGQGHGYTF.

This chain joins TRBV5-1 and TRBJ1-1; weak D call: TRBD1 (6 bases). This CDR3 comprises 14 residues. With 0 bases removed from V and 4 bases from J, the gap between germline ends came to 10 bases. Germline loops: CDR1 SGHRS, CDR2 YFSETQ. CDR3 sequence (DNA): TGCGCCAGCAGCTTGGGTGGCAGGGGCACTGAAGCTTTCTTT. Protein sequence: CASSLGGRGTEAFF.

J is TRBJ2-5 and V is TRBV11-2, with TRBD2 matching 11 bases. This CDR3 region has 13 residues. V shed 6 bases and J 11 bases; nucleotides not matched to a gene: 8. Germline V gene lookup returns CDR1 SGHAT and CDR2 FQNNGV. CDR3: CASRPGTSGDQYF. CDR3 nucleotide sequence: TGTGCCAGCAGGCCCGGGACTAGCGGAGATCAGTACTTC. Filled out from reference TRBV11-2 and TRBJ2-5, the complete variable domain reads EAGVAQSPRYKIIEKRQSVAFWCNPISGHATLYWYQQILGQGPKLLIQFQNNGVVDDSQLPKDRFSAERLKGVDSTLKIQPAKLEDSAVYLCASRPGTSGDQYFGPGTRLLVL.

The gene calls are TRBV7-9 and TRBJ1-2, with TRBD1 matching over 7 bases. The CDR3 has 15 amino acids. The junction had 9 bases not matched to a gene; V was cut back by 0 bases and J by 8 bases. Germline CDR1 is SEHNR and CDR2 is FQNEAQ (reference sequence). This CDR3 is CASSLASGQEFGYTF. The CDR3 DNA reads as TGTGCCAGCAGCTTAGCTTCCGGACAGGAATTCGGCTACACCTTC. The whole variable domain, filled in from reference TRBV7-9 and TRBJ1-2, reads DTGVSQNPRHKITKRGQNVTFRCDPISEHNRLYWYRQTLGQGPEFLTYFQNEAQLEKSRLLSDRFSAERPKGSFSTLEIQRTEQGDSAMYLCASSLASGQEFGYTFGSGTRLTVV.

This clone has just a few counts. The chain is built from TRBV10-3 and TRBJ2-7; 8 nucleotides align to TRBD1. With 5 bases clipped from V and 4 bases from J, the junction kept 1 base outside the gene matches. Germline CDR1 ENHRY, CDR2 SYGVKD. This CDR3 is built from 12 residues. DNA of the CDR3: TGTGCCATCAGTCGACAGGGGTACGAGCAGTACTTC. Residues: CAISRQGYEQYF.

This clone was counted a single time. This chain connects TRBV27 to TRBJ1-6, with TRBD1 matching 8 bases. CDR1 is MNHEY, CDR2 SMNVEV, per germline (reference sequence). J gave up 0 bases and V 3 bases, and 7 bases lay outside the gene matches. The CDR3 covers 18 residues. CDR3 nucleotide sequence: TGTGCCAGCAGTTTCGGGACAGGTTCGAGCTCCTATAATTCACCCCTCCACTTT. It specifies CASSFGTGSSSYNSPLHF.